These T cell receptor beta chains were read from a single sample in a study of T-cell reconstitution after alpha-beta-depleted transplantation in children. TCRdb analysed the PCR reads with MiXCR anew, one entry per CDR3 protein. The data hold 640,000 or so distinct CDR3 sequences, with 16% observed a single time. Source: PBMCs from the stem cell graft donor, taken from the stem cell graft. These receptors were taken from a human donor who donated a stem cell graft to a child with acute myeloid leukemia. The CDR3 runs from the conserved cysteine through the conserved F or W. Each record gives: V gene, J gene, D gene, clone size, CDR3 protein, CDR3 DNA. A D gene is named only where the DNA matches it firmly. Size is omitted from some rows. Given values are once, few, many or a class for expanded clones.

>TRBV6-5|TRBJ2-1|TRBD1|few
CASSYSGTGAFSYNEQFF
TGTGCCAGCAGTTACTCCGGGACAGGGGCCTTCTCCTACAATGAGCAGTTCTTC
>TRBV2|TRBJ1-1|.|.
CASNWVNTEAFF
TGTGCCAGCAACTGGGTTAACACTGAAGCTTTCTTT
>TRBV20-1|TRBJ1-5|TRBD1|many
CSASAGTGQNQPQHF
TGCAGTGCATCGGCCGGGACAGGACAAAATCAGCCCCAGCATTTT
>TRBV3-1|TRBJ2-7|TRBD1|.
CASSLGQEPYEQYF
TGTGCCAGCAGCCTCGGACAGGAACCCTACGAGCAGTACTTC
>TRBV29-1|TRBJ1-1|TRBD1|many
CSVSTGDLTEAFF
TGCAGCGTCAGCACAGGGGATCTCACTGAAGCTTTCTTT
>TRBV7-2|TRBJ1-6|TRBD1|.
CASSPSGDRGRNSPLHF
TGTGCCAGCAGCCCTAGTGGGGACAGGGGAAGGAATTCACCCCTCCACTTT
>TRBV10-3|TRBJ1-2|TRBD1|.
CAISESTGTGSRSYGYTF
TGTGCCATCAGTGAGTCGACGGGGACAGGGAGTCGATCCTATGGCTACACCTTC
>TRBV7-2|TRBJ2-5|.|few
CASSLDSAGQETQYF
TGTGCCAGCAGCTTGGACTCCGCGGGGCAAGAGACCCAGTACTTC
>TRBV20-1|TRBJ1-5|.|many
CSAQIERGNQPQHF
TGCAGTGCTCAAATCGAAAGGGGCAATCAGCCCCAGCATTTT
>TRBV20-1|TRBJ2-5|.|.
CSARGRRSQETQYF
TGCAGTGCTAGAGGGCGCAGGTCCCAAGAGACCCAGTACTTC
>TRBV20-1|TRBJ2-1|.|.
CSANSWPGNEQFF
TGCAGTGCCAACTCATGGCCTGGGAATGAGCAGTTCTTC
>TRBV20-1|TRBJ2-5|.|many
CSARGENQETQYF
TGCAGTGCTCGCGGGGAAAACCAAGAGACCCAGTACTTC
>TRBV7-9|TRBJ2-1|.|.
CASSPSAAPSYNEQFF
TGTGCCAGCAGCCCATCAGCGGCACCTTCCTACAATGAGCAGTTCTTC
>TRBV6-1|TRBJ2-3|TRBD2|many
CASSGGANTDTQYF
TGTGCCAGCAGCGGGGGGGCCAACACAGATACGCAGTATTTT
>TRBV29-1|TRBJ1-1|.|.
CSVGLRSGRMNTEAFF
TGCAGCGTTGGACTCCGGTCGGGACGGATGAACACTGAAGCTTTCTTT
>TRBV7-2|TRBJ2-4|TRBD2|many
CASSPQTSGGQNIQYF
TGTGCCAGCAGCCCTCAGACTAGCGGGGGCCAAAACATTCAGTACTTC
>TRBV20-1|TRBJ1-1|.|many
CSADWRGGAFF
TGCAGTGCTGATTGGAGGGGGGGCGCTTTCTTT
>TRBV10-3|TRBJ2-1|TRBD2|many
CAISKAGTSGYEQFF
TGTGCCATCAGTAAAGCCGGGACTAGCGGCTATGAGCAGTTCTTC
>TRBV7-9|TRBJ2-3|.|.
CASSLAGSRSTDTQYF
TGTGCCAGCAGCTTAGCGGGGAGCCGGAGCACAGATACGCAGTATTTT
>TRBV29-1|TRBJ2-5|.|.
CSVAGSVAGRGETQYF
TGCAGCGTCGCCGGATCCGTCGCAGGACGAGGAGAGACCCAGTACTTC
>TRBV20-1|TRBJ2-5|TRBD2|many
CSAIAGGGRTETQYF
TGCAGTGCGATAGCGGGGGGGGGACGGACAGAGACCCAGTACTTC
>TRBV7-2|TRBJ1-3|.|few
CASSLPLLSGNTIYF
TGTGCCAGCAGCTTACCACTTCTGTCTGGAAACACCATATATTTT
>TRBV7-9|TRBJ2-7|.|.
CASSRREAGAYEQYF
TGTGCCAGCAGCCGCCGTGAGGCAGGTGCCTACGAGCAGTACTTC
>TRBV20-1|TRBJ1-6|.|many
CSARDLGGVNSPLHF
TGCAGTGCTAGAGATCTCGGGGGCGTAAATTCACCCCTCCACTTT
>TRBV20-1|TRBJ2-6|.|many
CSARSGYSGANVLTF
TGCAGTGCTAGATCAGGATACTCTGGGGCCAACGTCCTGACTTTC
>TRBV5-8|TRBJ2-2|.|few
CASSLGQVGTGELFF
TGTGCCAGCAGCTTGGGGCAGGTGGGCACCGGGGAGCTGTTTTTT
>TRBV20-1|TRBJ1-5|.|many
CSARDPRGSNQPQHF
TGCAGTGCTAGAGACCCGCGGGGGAGCAATCAGCCCCAGCATTTT
>TRBV7-2|TRBJ1-1|.|.
CASSLDISVNAFF
TGTGCCAGCAGCTTAGATATTTCAGTTAATGCTTTCTTT
>TRBV24-1|TRBJ2-5|TRBD1|many
CATSDFRDSLQETQYF
TGTGCCACCAGTGATTTCAGGGACAGCCTTCAAGAGACCCAGTACTTC
>TRBV7-6|TRBJ2-2|TRBD1|few
CASSLARTGTNTGELFF
TGTGCCAGCAGCTTAGCTAGGACAGGCACGAACACCGGGGAGCTGTTTTTT
>TRBV30|TRBJ2-5|.|few
CAWGRGRQETQYF
TGTGCCTGGGGGCGTGGGAGACAAGAGACCCAGTACTTC
>TRBV7-8|TRBJ2-2|.|.
CASSLGLETGELFF
TGTGCCAGCAGCTTGGGGTTAGAGACCGGGGAGCTGTTTTTT
>TRBV6-1|TRBJ1-5|.|.
CASSLGGNQLGQPQHF
TGTGCCAGCAGCCTGGGGGGGAATCAACTGGGTCAGCCCCAGCATTTT
>TRBV4-3|TRBJ1-4|.|.
CASSQDKRTAWQDEKLFF
TGCGCCAGCAGCCAAGATAAGCGGACAGCGTGGCAGGATGAAAAACTGTTTTTT
>TRBV5-6|TRBJ2-5|TRBD2|many
CASRPLGGQETQYF
TGTGCCAGCAGGCCTCTCGGGGGGCAAGAGACCCAGTACTTC
>TRBV11-2|TRBJ1-1|.|few
CASSLDQLRNTEAFF
TGTGCCAGCAGCTTAGATCAGCTAAGGAACACTGAAGCTTTCTTT
>TRBV6-6|TRBJ1-2|.|few
CASSPLEGDGYTF
TGTGCCAGCAGTCCCCTGGAGGGTGACGGCTACACCTTC
>TRBV20-1|TRBJ1-3|.|few
CSADRRGRGEVGNTIYF
TGCAGTGCAGATCGGCGGGGGCGAGGGGAAGTCGGAAACACCATATATTTT
>TRBV6-2/TRBV6-3|TRBJ2-7|.|many
CASSSPDLYEQYF
TGTGCCAGCAGTTCTCCCGACCTCTACGAGCAGTACTTC
>TRBV6-5|TRBJ1-5|.|few
CASSYSQGMGQPQHF
TGTGCCAGCAGTTACAGTCAGGGGATGGGTCAGCCCCAGCATTTT